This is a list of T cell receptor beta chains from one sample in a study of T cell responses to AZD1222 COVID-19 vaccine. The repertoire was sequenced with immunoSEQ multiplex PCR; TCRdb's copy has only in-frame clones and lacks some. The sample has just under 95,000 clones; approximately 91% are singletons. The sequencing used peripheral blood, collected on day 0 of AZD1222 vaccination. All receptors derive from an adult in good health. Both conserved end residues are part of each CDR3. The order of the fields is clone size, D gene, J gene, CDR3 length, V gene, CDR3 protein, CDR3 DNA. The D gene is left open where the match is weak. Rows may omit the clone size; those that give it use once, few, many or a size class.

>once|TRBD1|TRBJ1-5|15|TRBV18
CASSKYRGGNQPQHF
TGTGCCAGCTCAAAGTACAGGGGTGGCAATCAGCCCCAGCATTTT
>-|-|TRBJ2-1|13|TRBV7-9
CASSSRGDREQFF
TGTGCCAGCAGCTCCCGGGGGGACAGGGAGCAGTTCTTC
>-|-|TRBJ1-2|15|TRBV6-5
CASSPVQGFLGGYTF
TGTGCCAGCAGTCCTGTACAGGGATTCCTAGGAGGCTACACCTTC
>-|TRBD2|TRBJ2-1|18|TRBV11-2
CASSSPTRVAGGKGEQFF
TGTGCCAGCAGCTCCCCCACCCGCGTAGCGGGGGGGAAGGGTGAGCAGTTCTTC
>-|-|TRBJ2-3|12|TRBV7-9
CASSPIGNTQYF
TGTGCCAGCAGCCCAATCGGGAATACGCAGTATTTT
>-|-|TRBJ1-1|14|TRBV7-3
CASRPSPGDTEAFF
TGTGCCAGCAGACCTTCGCCGGGGGACACTGAAGCTTTCTTT
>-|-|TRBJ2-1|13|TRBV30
CAWNRESYNEQFF
TGTGCCTGGAACAGGGAATCCTACAATGAGCAGTTCTTC
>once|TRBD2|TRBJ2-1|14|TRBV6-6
CASRPGGFYNEQFF
TGTGCCAGCAGACCGGGGGGGTTTTACAATGAGCAGTTCTTC
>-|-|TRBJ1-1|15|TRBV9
CASSVSGNGRTEAFF
TGTGCCAGCAGCGTGTCGGGGAACGGGCGCACTGAAGCTTTCTTT
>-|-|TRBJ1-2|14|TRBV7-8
CASSLPGRDYGYTF
TGTGCCAGCAGCTTACCAGGACGGGACTATGGCTACACCTTC
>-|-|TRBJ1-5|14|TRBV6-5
CASSPQGVGKPQHF
TGTGCCAGCAGCCCACAGGGTGTCGGAAAGCCCCAGCATTTT
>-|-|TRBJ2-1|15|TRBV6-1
CASSEALPGVHEQFF
TGTGCCAGCAGTGAAGCGCTTCCGGGGGTACATGAGCAGTTCTTC
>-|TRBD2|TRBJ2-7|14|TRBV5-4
CASSSGGHPYEQYF
TGTGCCAGCAGCTCGGGGGGTCATCCCTACGAGCAGTACTTC
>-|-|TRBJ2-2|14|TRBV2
CASSEGAGTGELFF
TGTGCCAGCAGTGAGGGGGCGGGCACCGGGGAGCTGTTTTTT
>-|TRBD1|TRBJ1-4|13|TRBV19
CASKGQGNEKLFF
TGTGCCAGTAAGGGACAGGGAAATGAAAAACTGTTTTTT
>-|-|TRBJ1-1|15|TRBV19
CASSIGGVMNTEAFF
TGTGCCAGTAGTATTGGAGGGGTCATGAACACTGAAGCTTTCTTT
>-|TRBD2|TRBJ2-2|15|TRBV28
CASRPGLADTGELFF
TGTGCCAGCAGGCCGGGGCTAGCGGACACCGGGGAGCTGTTTTTT
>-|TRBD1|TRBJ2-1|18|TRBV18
CASSQEQGRDYEYNEQFF
TGTGCCAGCTCACAGGAACAGGGGCGAGACTACGAATACAATGAGCAGTTCTTC
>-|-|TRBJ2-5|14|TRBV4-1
CASSQLGVQETQYF
TGCGCCAGCAGCCAACTGGGGGTTCAAGAGACCCAGTACTTC
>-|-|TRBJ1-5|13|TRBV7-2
CASSLVGGASQHF
TGTGCCAGCAGCTTGGTAGGGGGAGCATCCCAGCATTTT
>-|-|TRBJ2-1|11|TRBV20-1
CSGDKYNEQFF
TGCAGTGGAGACAAGTACAATGAGCAGTTCTTC
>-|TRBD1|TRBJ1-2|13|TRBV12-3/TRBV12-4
CASNPTGYYGYTF
TGTGCCAGCAATCCGACAGGGTACTATGGCTACACCTTC
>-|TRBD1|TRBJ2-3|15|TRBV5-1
CASSNTGGSTDTQYF
TGCGCCAGCAGCAACACAGGGGGAAGCACAGATACGCAGTATTTT
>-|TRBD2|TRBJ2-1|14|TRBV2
CASFAGGQGGEQFF
TGTGCCAGCTTCGCGGGGGGCCAAGGCGGTGAGCAGTTCTTC
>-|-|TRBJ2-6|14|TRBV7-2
CASSLYSGANVLTF
TGTGCCAGCAGCCTTTATTCGGGGGCCAACGTCCTGACTTTC
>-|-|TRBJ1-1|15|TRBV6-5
CASSHNVYGNTEAFF
TGTGCCAGCAGCCACAATGTCTACGGGAACACTGAAGCTTTCTTT
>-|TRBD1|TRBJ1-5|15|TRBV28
CASLSGGPRNQPQHF
TGTGCCAGCCTGTCAGGGGGGCCTCGGAATCAGCCCCAGCATTTT
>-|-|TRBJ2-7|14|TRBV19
CASSPRASSYEQYF
TGTGCCAGTAGTCCTCGGGCCAGCTCCTACGAGCAGTACTTC
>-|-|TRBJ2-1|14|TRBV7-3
CASSWGPSYNEQFF
TGTGCCAGCAGCTGGGGACCGTCCTACAATGAGCAGTTCTTC
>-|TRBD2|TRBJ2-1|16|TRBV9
CASSLWGSGRNNEQFF
TGTGCCAGCAGCCTCTGGGGGAGCGGGAGGAACAATGAGCAGTTCTTC
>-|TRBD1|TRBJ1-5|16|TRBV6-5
CASSYDVDRGFQPQHF
TGTGCCAGCAGTTACGATGTGGACAGGGGGTTTCAGCCCCAGCATTTT
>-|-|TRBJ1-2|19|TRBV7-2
CASSLVSASGTSGYYGYTF
TGTGCCAGCAGCTTAGTATCGGCGAGCGGGACATCAGGTTACTATGGCTACACCTTC
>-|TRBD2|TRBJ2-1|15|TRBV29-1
CSVSGGSSSYNEQFF
TGCAGCGTTAGCGGGGGATCAAGCTCCTACAATGAGCAGTTCTTC
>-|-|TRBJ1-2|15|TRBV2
CASSERQASNYGYTF
TGTGCCAGCAGTGAGCGACAGGCCAGTAACTATGGCTACACCTTC
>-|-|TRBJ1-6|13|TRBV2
CAKSHRGTSPLHF
TGTGCCAAGTCCCACAGAGGAACTTCACCCCTCCACTTT
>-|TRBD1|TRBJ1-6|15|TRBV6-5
CASIPSWGAGGPLHF
TGTGCCAGCATCCCATCGTGGGGGGCAGGGGGACCCCTCCACTTT
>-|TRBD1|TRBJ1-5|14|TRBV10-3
CAASPGQGFQPQHF
TGTGCCGCCTCTCCGGGACAGGGCTTTCAGCCCCAGCATTTT
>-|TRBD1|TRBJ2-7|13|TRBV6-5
CASSWDRDSEQYF
TGTGCCAGCAGCTGGGACAGGGATTCCGAGCAGTACTTC
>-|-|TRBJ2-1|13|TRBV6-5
CASTRGARNEQFF
TGTGCCAGCACAAGGGGGGCGAGAAATGAGCAGTTCTTC
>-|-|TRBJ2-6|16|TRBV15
CATSRDGGTGANVLTF
TGTGCCACCAGCAGAGATGGAGGGACTGGGGCCAACGTCCTGACTTTC
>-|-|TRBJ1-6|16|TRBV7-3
CASSLTGPGSNSPLHF
TGTGCCAGCAGCTTAACGGGACCTGGGTCAAATTCACCCCTCCACTTT
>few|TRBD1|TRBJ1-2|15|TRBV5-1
CASSLEGTGYVGYTF
TGCGCCAGCAGCTTGGAAGGGACAGGCTATGTAGGCTACACCTTC
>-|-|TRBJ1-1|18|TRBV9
CASSARESRKIQNTEAFF
TGTGCCAGCAGCGCCCGAGAGAGCCGAAAAATACAGAACACTGAAGCTTTCTTT
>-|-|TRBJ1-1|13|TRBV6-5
CASSLGPLTEAFF
TGTGCCAGCAGTCTCGGACCCCTCACTGAAGCTTTCTTT
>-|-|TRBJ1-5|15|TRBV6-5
CASSPGQNSNQPQHF
TGTGCCAGCAGTCCCGGACAGAATAGCAATCAGCCCCAGCATTTT
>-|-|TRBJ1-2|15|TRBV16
CASSQLQEANYGYTF
TGTGCCAGCAGCCAACTCCAGGAAGCTAACTATGGCTACACCTTC
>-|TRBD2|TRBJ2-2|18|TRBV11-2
CASSHPFSGDSNTGELFF
TGTGCCAGCAGCCACCCGTTTAGCGGGGACTCGAACACCGGGGAGCTGTTTTTT
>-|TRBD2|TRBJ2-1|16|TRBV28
CASIPRGAGVYNEQFF
TGTGCCAGCATCCCCCGGGGCGCGGGGGTCTACAATGAGCAGTTCTTC
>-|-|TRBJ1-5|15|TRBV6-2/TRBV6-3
CASSYSGRDYQPQHF
TGTGCCAGCAGTTACTCGGGCAGGGACTATCAGCCCCAGCATTTT
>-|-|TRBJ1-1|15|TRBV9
CASSVAGGMNTEAFF
TGTGCCAGCAGCGTAGCTGGGGGAATGAACACTGAAGCTTTCTTT
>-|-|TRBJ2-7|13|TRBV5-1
CASSLTASYEQYF
TGCGCCAGCAGCCTAACAGCTTCCTACGAGCAGTACTTC
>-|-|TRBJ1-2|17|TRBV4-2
CASSKVVVREGGYGYTF
TGTGCCAGCAGCAAAGTAGTAGTTAGGGAGGGCGGCTATGGCTACACCTTC
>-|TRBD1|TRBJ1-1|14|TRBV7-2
CASMRDRAATEAFF
TGTGCCAGCATGCGAGACAGGGCAGCGACTGAAGCTTTCTTT
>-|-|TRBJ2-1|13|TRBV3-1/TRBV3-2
CASSQDRWTEQFF
TGTGCCAGCAGCCAAGATCGGTGGACTGAGCAGTTCTTC
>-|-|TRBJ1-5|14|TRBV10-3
CAISSQGQSQPQHF
TGTGCCATCAGTTCCCAGGGCCAGAGCCAGCCCCAGCATTTT
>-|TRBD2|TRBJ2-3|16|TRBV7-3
CASSLQGTRAGDTQYF
TGTGCCAGCAGCTTACAGGGGACTAGAGCTGGGGATACGCAGTATTTT
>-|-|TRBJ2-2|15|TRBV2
CASSDPGQNTGELFF
TGTGCCAGCAGTGATCCGGGCCAGAACACCGGGGAGCTGTTTTTT
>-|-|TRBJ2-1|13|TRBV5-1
CASSFLPRNEQFF
TGCGCCAGCAGCTTCCTTCCCCGTAATGAGCAGTTCTTC
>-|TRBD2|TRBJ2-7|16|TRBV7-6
CASSLGSGASSYEQYF
TGTGCCAGCAGCTTAGGAAGCGGGGCTAGCTCCTACGAGCAGTACTTC